Below, 23 T cell receptor beta chains from the same sample are listed, as sequenced in a study of OX40 agonist ivuxolimab in advanced cancers. The method was the immunoSEQ multiplex PCR assay. TCRdb took this table from immuneACCESS and kept in-frame rearrangements with V and J called. Such tables lack part of the clones; where checked against another copy, unresolved V genes explain under half of the gap, and the rest is unexplained. Present in this sample are 90,000 to 100,000 clones, 70% to 85% of which were seen just once. The top ten clones comprise roughly 1.5% of the sample. Material: CD4+ or CD8+ T cells sorted from blood, obtained in a trial of the OX40 agonist ivuxolimab. Receptors originate from an adult with an advanced solid tumor such as melanoma, head and neck, liver or kidney cancer.

The rearrangement uses TRBV7-2 and TRBJ1-4; D remains unclear. The V end lost 1 base, the J end lost 10 bases, and 13 bases lay between the germline ends. Germline V lookup: CDR1 SGHTA, CDR2 FQGNSA. The CDR3 extends over 14 amino acids. This CDR3 is CASSLEAGLRKLFF. The DNA for the CDR3 is TGTGCCAGCAGCTTAGAAGCGGGTTTGAGAAAACTGTTTTTT.

This clone has a handful of counts. This chain connects TRBV7-3 to TRBJ2-3; unclear D gene. Trimming removed 5 bases from V and 2 bases from J, with 11 bases in between. Germline lookup yields CDR1 SGHTA and CDR2 FQGTGA. The CDR3 has 14 residues. This CDR3 reads CASSPRPTTDTQYF. The CDR3 DNA reads TGTGCCAGCAGCCCCCGTCCCACCACAGATACGCAGTATTTT.

This CDR3 reads CASSGEGRNEQFF. Written as DNA, the CDR3 is TGTGCCAGCAGTGGGGAGGGTAGGAATGAGCAGTTCTTC. V and J are TRBV2 and TRBJ2-1; TRBD2 agrees at 7 bases. The CDR3 is 13 residues long. The V and J ends lost 4 bases and 7 bases, in that order; junction bases with no gene match: 4. Germline assignment: CDR1 SNHLY and CDR2 FYNNEI.

The gene calls are TRBV25-1 and TRBJ2-3; D is tentatively TRBD1 or TRBD2 (5 bases each). Trimming took off 5 bases at V and 1 base at J, with 10 bases between the two ends. The CDR3 has 14 residues. CDR1 MGHDK and CDR2 SYGVNS come from the germline V gene. The CDR3 region has the DNA TGTGCCAGCAGTAACCGGGACGGCACAGATACGCAGTATTTT. It codes for CASSNRDGTDTQYF.

V gene TRBV14 combines with J gene TRBJ1-6; D call uncertain. Trimming took 4 bases from V and 0 from J, leaving 7 bases between them. The CDR3 length is 15 residues. Germline V gives CDR1 SGHDN, CDR2 FVKESK. The CDR3 spells CASSPDHSYNSPLHF. For the CDR3, the DNA is TGTGCCAGCAGCCCGGATCACTCCTATAATTCACCCCTCCACTTT.

V gene TRBV4-1 combines with J gene TRBJ1-4; D gene uncertain. V was pared by 1 base and J by 8 bases, with 20 bases between. Germline V lookup: CDR1 MGHRA, CDR2 YSYEKL. The CDR3 consists of 17 residues. CDR3 residues: CASSQVDLVQYREKLFF. The CDR3 DNA is TGCGCCAGCAGCCAAGTTGACTTAGTACAGTATAGGGAAAAACTGTTTTTT.

This rearrangement joins TRBV29-1 to TRBJ2-7; D is possibly TRBD1 or TRBD2 (5 bases each). The V gene's germline CDR1 is SQVTM and CDR2 ANQGSEA. The CDR3 is made up of 14 amino acids. Trimming stripped 4 bases from V and 2 bases from J, with 15 bases between. Here the CDR3 reads CSVGRGPSPYEQYF. CDR3 coding DNA: TGCAGCGTTGGCCGGGGACCCTCCCCCTACGAGCAGTACTTC.

The chain combines TRBV28 with TRBJ1-2, with 7 bases that match TRBD1. From germline, CDR1 is MDHEN and CDR2 SYDVKM. This CDR3 has 14 residues. J gave up 4 bases and V 3 bases, and 5 bases lay outside the gene matches. This chain's CDR3 is CASSFLTGVYGYTF. Written as DNA, the CDR3 is TGTGCCAGCAGTTTCCTCACAGGGGTCTATGGCTACACCTTC.

V is TRBV4-2 and J is TRBJ2-1, with D possibly TRBD2 on 6 matching bases. The V gene's germline CDR1 is LGHNA and CDR2 YNFKEQ. V gave up 1 base and J gave up 9 bases, with 13 bases separating them. The CDR3 consists of 14 residues. CDR3 amino acids: CASSQAPRGTEQFF. CDR3 coding DNA: TGTGCCAGCAGCCAAGCTCCGCGGGGCACTGAGCAGTTCTTC.

The genes are TRBV6-6 and TRBJ1-4; perhaps TRBD1 as D (6 bases). Germline lookup yields CDR1 MNHNY and CDR2 SVGAGI (reference sequence). Trimming left V 3 bases short and J 5 bases short, with 13 bases between. The CDR3 is 15 amino acids. In nucleotides, the CDR3 is TGTGCCAGCAGTTATGGGGGACACCCGAATGAAAAACTGTTTTTT. As protein: CASSYGGHPNEKLFF.

The chain uses TRBV28 and TRBJ2-1, with D possibly matching TRBD2 (5 bases). Looked up from germline, CDR1 is MDHEN and CDR2 is SYDVKM. This CDR3 has 14 residues. V was shortened by 2 bases and J by 7 bases, with 12 bases between the two germline ends. CDR3 protein: CASSLGGPANEQFF. The CDR3 bases are TGTGCCAGCAGTTTAGGAGGCCCCGCGAATGAGCAGTTCTTC.

This chain uses TRBV11-3 with TRBJ2-5; D gene unclear. The CDR3 contains 13 residues. Germline CDR1 is SGHNT and CDR2 is YENEEA. V was cut by 3 bases and J by 1 base, with 6 bases left in between. CDR3 bases: TGTGCCAGCAGCTTCAAGGCCCAAGAGACCCAGTACTTC. Amino acids: CASSFKAQETQYF.

The sample holds a few counts of this clone. V and J are TRBV18 and TRBJ1-6; D is unclear. The germline V gene has CDR1 KGHSH and CDR2 LQKENI. This CDR3 spans 14 amino acids. V was clipped by 2 bases and J by 7 bases, with 9 bases between them. Here the CDR3 reads CASSPRESNSPLHF. The CDR3 nucleotides read TGTGCCAGCTCACCAAGGGAGAGCAATTCACCCCTCCACTTT.

CDR3 in DNA: TGTGCCAGCAGCCCCCAAGCACAACCGAATTCACCCCTCCACTTT. This encodes CASSPQAQPNSPLHF. The V and J genes are TRBV7-3 and TRBJ1-6, with D unresolved. The CDR3 has 15 amino acids. In germline, CDR1 is SGHTA, CDR2 FQGTGA. The V end was cut by 5 bases, the J end by 7 bases, with 15 bases between.

This clone was seen repeatedly, ten times or more. J is TRBJ2-2 and V is TRBV5-1, with 8 bases lining up with TRBD1. Germline values: CDR1 SGHRS, CDR2 YFSETQ. The CDR3 length is 15 residues. With 4 bases clipped from V and 4 bases from J, the junction kept 6 bases outside the gene matches. The CDR3 nucleotides are TGCGCCAGCAGCCCGAGACAGGGGTCCACCGGGGAGCTGTTTTTT. It codes for CASSPRQGSTGELFF.

The chain joins TRBV12-5 to TRBJ2-7; TRBD2 is a possible D gene (6 bases). This CDR3 has 14 amino acids. Germline V gives CDR1 LGHNT, CDR2 FRNRAP. The V end was cut by 2 bases, the J end by 3 bases, with 11 bases between. The CDR3 loop reads CASGLWQGGYEQYF. In nucleotides, the CDR3 is TGTGCTAGTGGTTTGTGGCAGGGAGGCTACGAGCAGTACTTC.

CDR3 sequence: CASSQVGRAKSGANVLTF. The DNA for the CDR3 is TGCGCCAGCAGCCAAGTTGGCAGGGCTAAGTCTGGGGCCAACGTCCTGACTTTC. The chain employs TRBV4-1 and TRBJ2-6; D perhaps matches TRBD1 (5 bases). Between the trimmed V and J ends, which lost 1 base and 1 base, there was a span of 14 bases. Germline CDR1 is MGHRA and CDR2 is YSYEKL. The CDR3 spans 18 residues.

This chain links TRBV28 with TRBJ1-2; a possible D gene is TRBD1 (6 bases). This CDR3 is built from 13 residues. Trimming pared 6 bases from V and 5 bases from J, leaving 13 bases between. In germline, CDR1 is MDHEN, CDR2 SYDVKM. The CDR3 loop reads CASSPQGLYGYTF. The CDR3 DNA reads as TGTGCCAGCAGCCCCCAGGGGTTATATGGCTACACCTTC.

V and J are TRBV23-1 and TRBJ1-1, with D possibly being TRBD1 (5 bases). TRBV23-1 falls under the ORF class, with uncertain function. This CDR3 region has 17 residues. V was trimmed by 0 bases and J by 7 bases, leaving 21 bases between them. The CDR3 sequence is CASSQSPVVGARGEAFF. The CDR3 nucleotides are TGCGCCAGCAGTCAATCGCCGGTGGTCGGGGCGCGGGGTGAAGCTTTCTTT.

The chain links TRBV27 to TRBJ1-1; a weak D match, TRBD1 (5 bases). The V gene's germline CDR1 is MNHEY and CDR2 SMNVEV (reference sequence). This CDR3 spans 16 amino acids. V was shortened by 3 bases and J by 0 bases, with 14 bases between the two germline ends. Here the CDR3 reads CASSFLTAGLNTEAFF. CDR3 DNA sequence: TGTGCCAGCAGTTTCTTGACTGCAGGGCTGAACACTGAAGCTTTCTTT.

The chain couples TRBV11-3 to TRBJ2-7, with a weak D call TRBD1 (6 bases). The CDR3 consists of 13 residues. Trimming shortened V by 1 base and J by 4 bases, and 8 bases separated the two germline ends. CDR1 and CDR2 (germline): SGHNT, YENEEA. CDR3 loop: CASSLGGQYEQYF. The CDR3 DNA is TGTGCCAGCAGCTTAGGGGGGCAATACGAGCAGTACTTC.

V is TRBV11-3 and J is TRBJ2-6; D may match TRBD1 or TRBD2 (6 bases each). The CDR3 spans 20 residues. Germline-derived CDR1 and CDR2 are SGHNT and YENEEA. Trimming cost V 0 bases and J 5 bases, with 23 bases left between them. The CDR3 is CASSLDPHGGSFWRANVLTF. CDR3 DNA: TGTGCCAGCAGCTTAGACCCCCACGGGGGCAGCTTCTGGAGGGCCAACGTCCTGACTTTC.

The CDR3 spells CASSLALGTSGGALSSYNEQFF. The CDR3 DNA follows: TGTGCCAGCAGCTTAGCCCTTGGGACTAGCGGGGGGGCCCTAAGCTCCTACAATGAGCAGTTCTTC. The V call is TRBV7-2, the J call TRBJ2-1; the match to TRBD2 covers 16 bases. The CDR3 length is 22 residues. Germline V lookup: CDR1 SGHTA, CDR2 FQGNSA. Trimming cost V 0 bases and J 0 bases; bases outside gene matches: 11.